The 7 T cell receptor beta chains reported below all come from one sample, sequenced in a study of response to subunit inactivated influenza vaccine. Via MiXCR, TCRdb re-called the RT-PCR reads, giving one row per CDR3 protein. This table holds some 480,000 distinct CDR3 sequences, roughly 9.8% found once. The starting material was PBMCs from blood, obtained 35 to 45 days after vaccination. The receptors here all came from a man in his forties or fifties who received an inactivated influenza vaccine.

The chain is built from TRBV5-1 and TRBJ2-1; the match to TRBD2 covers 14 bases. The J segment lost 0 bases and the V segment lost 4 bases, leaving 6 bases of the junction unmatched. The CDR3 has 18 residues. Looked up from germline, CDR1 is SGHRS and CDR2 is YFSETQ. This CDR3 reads CASSAGLAGGSSYNEQFF. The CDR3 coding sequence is TGCGCCAGCAGCGCCGGACTAGCGGGGGGAAGCTCCTACAATGAGCAGTTCTTC.

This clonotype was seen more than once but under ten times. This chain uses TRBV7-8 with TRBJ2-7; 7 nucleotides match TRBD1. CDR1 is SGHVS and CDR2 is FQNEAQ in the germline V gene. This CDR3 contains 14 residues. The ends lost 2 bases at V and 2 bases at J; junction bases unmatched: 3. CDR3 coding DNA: TGTGCCAGCAGCTTATCCGGACAGGCCTACGAGCAGTACTTC. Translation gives CASSLSGQAYEQYF.

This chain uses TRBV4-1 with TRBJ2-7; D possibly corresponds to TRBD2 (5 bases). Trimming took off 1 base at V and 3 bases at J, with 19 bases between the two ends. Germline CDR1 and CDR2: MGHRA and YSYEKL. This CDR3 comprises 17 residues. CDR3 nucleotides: TGCGCCAGCAGCCAAGTTTTTAGTGCGGGCAGGAACTACGAGCAGTACTTC. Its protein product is CASSQVFSAGRNYEQYF.

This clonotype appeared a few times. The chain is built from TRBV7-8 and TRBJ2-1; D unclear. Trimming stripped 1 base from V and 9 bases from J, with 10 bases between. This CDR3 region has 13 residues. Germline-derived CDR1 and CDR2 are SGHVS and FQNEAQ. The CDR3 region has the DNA TGTGCCAGCAGCTTAGATCCTACCAGTGAGCAGTTCTTC. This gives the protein CASSLDPTSEQFF.

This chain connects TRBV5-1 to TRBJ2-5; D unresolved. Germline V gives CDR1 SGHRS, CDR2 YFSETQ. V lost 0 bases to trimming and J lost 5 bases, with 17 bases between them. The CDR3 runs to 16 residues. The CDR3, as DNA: TGCGCCAGCAGCTTGGAGCGTGTTGGAATCTTTGAGACCCAGTACTTC. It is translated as CASSLERVGIFETQYF.

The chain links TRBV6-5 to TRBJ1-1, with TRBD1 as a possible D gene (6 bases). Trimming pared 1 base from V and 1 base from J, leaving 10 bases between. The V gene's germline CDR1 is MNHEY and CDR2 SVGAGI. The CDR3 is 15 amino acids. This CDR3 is CASSYWRGGNTEAFF. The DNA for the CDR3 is TGTGCCAGCAGTTACTGGAGAGGGGGGAACACTGAAGCTTTCTTT.

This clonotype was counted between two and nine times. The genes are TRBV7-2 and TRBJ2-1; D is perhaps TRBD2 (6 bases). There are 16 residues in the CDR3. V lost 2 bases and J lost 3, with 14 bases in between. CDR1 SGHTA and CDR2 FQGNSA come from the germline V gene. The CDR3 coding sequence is TGTGCCAGCAGCTTAATTCTAGCGCCAAGCTACAATGAGCAGTTCTTC. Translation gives CASSLILAPSYNEQFF. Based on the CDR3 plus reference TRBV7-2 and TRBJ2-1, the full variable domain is GAGVSQSPSNKVTEKGKDVELRCDPISGHTALYWYRQSLGQGLEFLIYFQGNSAPDKSGLPSDRFSAERTGGSVSTLTIQRTQQEDSAVYLCASSLILAPSYNEQFFGPGTRLTVL.